Listed below are T cell receptor beta chains from one sample, sequenced in a study of T-cell memory formation after mild COVID-19. One entry per CDR3 protein, called by TCRdb with MiXCR from the 5' RACE reads. In the table there are 500,000 to 650,000 distinct CDR3 sequences, roughly a fifth of which are singletons. The sequenced sample was PBMCs or a T cell subset sorted from them (not recorded which). All receptors come from an adult woman who had mild COVID-19 (a few samples of this study predate the infection). Cell type and time point are not known. CDR3s include the opening cysteine and the closing phenylalanine or tryptophan. Each record gives: clone size, J gene, V gene, D gene, CDR3 protein, CDR3 DNA. The D gene is left open where the match is weak. Clone size appears in some rows only: once, few, many, or a class for an expanded clone.

clone size: many; J gene: TRBJ2-1; V gene: TRBV30; D gene: TRBD2; CDR3 protein: CAWTVGRANEQFF; CDR3 DNA: TGTGCCTGGACAGTCGGGAGGGCCAATGAGCAGTTCTTC
clone size: few; J gene: TRBJ2-4; V gene: TRBV15; D gene: NA; CDR3 protein: CATSRGVKGTKNIQYF; CDR3 DNA: TGTGCCACCAGCAGAGGGGTCAAAGGGACCAAAAACATTCAGTACTTC
clone size: NA; J gene: TRBJ2-1; V gene: TRBV7-2; D gene: NA; CDR3 protein: CASSLVGPQFF; CDR3 DNA: TGTGCCAGCAGCTTAGTGGGTCCGCAGTTCTTC
clone size: NA; J gene: TRBJ1-1; V gene: TRBV7-2; D gene: NA; CDR3 protein: CASSLFAYTEAFF; CDR3 DNA: TGTGCCAGCAGCTTATTCGCCTACACTGAAGCTTTCTTT
clone size: NA; J gene: TRBJ2-7; V gene: TRBV7-9; D gene: TRBD1; CDR3 protein: CASSSPRDRGSYEQYF; CDR3 DNA: TGTGCCAGCTCCTCCCCCAGGGACAGGGGCTCCTACGAGCAGTACTTC
clone size: NA; J gene: TRBJ2-7; V gene: TRBV15; D gene: TRBD1; CDR3 protein: CATSRARGQGSYEQYF; CDR3 DNA: TGTGCCACCAGCAGAGCCAGGGGACAGGGTTCCTACGAGCAGTACTTC
clone size: NA; J gene: TRBJ2-1; V gene: TRBV28; D gene: NA; CDR3 protein: CASSFRHYYGGVFEQFF; CDR3 DNA: TGTGCCAGCAGTTTTAGACATTATTATGGGGGAGTGTTTGAGCAGTTCTTC
clone size: few; J gene: TRBJ2-1; V gene: TRBV5-1; D gene: TRBD2; CDR3 protein: CASSLVRSGNNEQFF; CDR3 DNA: TGCGCCAGCAGCTTGGTGCGTAGCGGGAACAATGAGCAGTTCTTC
clone size: once; J gene: TRBJ2-1; V gene: TRBV28; D gene: TRBD2; CDR3 protein: CASTPERGVSNEQFF; CDR3 DNA: TGTGCCAGCACCCCGGAGCGGGGGGTCTCCAATGAGCAGTTCTTC
clone size: NA; J gene: TRBJ1-6; V gene: TRBV11-3; D gene: NA; CDR3 protein: CASSSTGLPPLHF; CDR3 DNA: TGTGCCAGCAGCTCAACGGGGCTCCCACCCCTCCACTTT
clone size: NA; J gene: TRBJ1-1; V gene: TRBV12-3/TRBV12-4; D gene: NA; CDR3 protein: CASSLGAGVTFQRAFF; CDR3 DNA: TGTGCCAGCAGTTTAGGGGCAGGGGTTACTTTCCAGAGAGCTTTCTTT
clone size: NA; J gene: TRBJ2-7; V gene: TRBV7-2; D gene: TRBD2; CDR3 protein: CASSYLAGVMYEQYF; CDR3 DNA: TGTGCCAGCAGCTACCTAGCGGGGGTGATGTACGAGCAGTACTTC
clone size: NA; J gene: TRBJ1-6; V gene: TRBV30; D gene: NA; CDR3 protein: CAWTAHDNSPLHF; CDR3 DNA: TGTGCCTGGACAGCCCACGATAATTCACCCCTCCACTTT
clone size: NA; J gene: TRBJ1-1; V gene: TRBV12-3/TRBV12-4; D gene: NA; CDR3 protein: CASAEPGNTEAFF; CDR3 DNA: TGTGCCAGCGCCGAACCGGGGAACACTGAAGCTTTCTTT
clone size: NA; J gene: TRBJ2-5; V gene: TRBV27; D gene: NA; CDR3 protein: CASTPRRGETQYF; CDR3 DNA: TGTGCCAGCACCCCTCGGCGTGGCGAGACCCAGTACTTC
clone size: NA; J gene: TRBJ1-1; V gene: TRBV7-2; D gene: TRBD1; CDR3 protein: CASTLMTGVGTEAFF; CDR3 DNA: TGTGCCAGCACCTTAATGACAGGGGTCGGCACTGAAGCTTTCTTT
clone size: few; J gene: TRBJ2-1; V gene: TRBV24-1; D gene: NA; CDR3 protein: CATERIVASSYNEQFF; CDR3 DNA: TGTGCCACCGAACGAATAGTGGCAAGCTCCTACAATGAGCAGTTCTTC
clone size: many; J gene: TRBJ1-2; V gene: TRBV29-1; D gene: NA; CDR3 protein: CSVNSKVGSGGYTF; CDR3 DNA: TGCAGCGTCAATTCCAAGGTCGGATCTGGTGGCTACACCTTC
clone size: few; J gene: TRBJ1-1; V gene: TRBV20-1; D gene: TRBD1; CDR3 protein: CSARAPGQGNTEAFF; CDR3 DNA: TGCAGTGCTAGAGCCCCGGGACAGGGGAACACTGAAGCTTTCTTT
clone size: many; J gene: TRBJ2-2; V gene: TRBV7-2; D gene: NA; CDR3 protein: CASSLEIVQGYTGELFF; CDR3 DNA: TGTGCCAGCAGCTTAGAAATCGTTCAGGGATACACCGGGGAGCTGTTTTTT
clone size: NA; J gene: TRBJ2-3; V gene: TRBV14; D gene: TRBD2; CDR3 protein: CASSQGGGLKSDTQYF; CDR3 DNA: TGTGCCAGCAGCCAAGGCGGGGGACTCAAATCAGATACGCAGTATTTT
clone size: few; J gene: TRBJ2-3; V gene: TRBV12-3/TRBV12-4; D gene: NA; CDR3 protein: CASSPAGKRTDTQYF; CDR3 DNA: TGTGCCAGCAGCCCTGCGGGAAAGAGGACAGATACGCAGTATTTT
clone size: NA; J gene: TRBJ1-2; V gene: TRBV7-8; D gene: NA; CDR3 protein: CASSLENRRDGYTF; CDR3 DNA: TGTGCCAGCAGCTTAGAAAATCGTCGGGATGGCTACACCTTC
clone size: NA; J gene: TRBJ1-1; V gene: TRBV12-3/TRBV12-4; D gene: NA; CDR3 protein: CATSILGNTEAFF; CDR3 DNA: TGTGCCACCTCCATTTTAGGGAACACTGAAGCTTTCTTT
clone size: NA; J gene: TRBJ2-7; V gene: TRBV5-8; D gene: NA; CDR3 protein: CASSLDVLTYEQYF; CDR3 DNA: TGTGCCAGCAGCTTGGATGTTCTTACCTACGAGCAGTACTTC